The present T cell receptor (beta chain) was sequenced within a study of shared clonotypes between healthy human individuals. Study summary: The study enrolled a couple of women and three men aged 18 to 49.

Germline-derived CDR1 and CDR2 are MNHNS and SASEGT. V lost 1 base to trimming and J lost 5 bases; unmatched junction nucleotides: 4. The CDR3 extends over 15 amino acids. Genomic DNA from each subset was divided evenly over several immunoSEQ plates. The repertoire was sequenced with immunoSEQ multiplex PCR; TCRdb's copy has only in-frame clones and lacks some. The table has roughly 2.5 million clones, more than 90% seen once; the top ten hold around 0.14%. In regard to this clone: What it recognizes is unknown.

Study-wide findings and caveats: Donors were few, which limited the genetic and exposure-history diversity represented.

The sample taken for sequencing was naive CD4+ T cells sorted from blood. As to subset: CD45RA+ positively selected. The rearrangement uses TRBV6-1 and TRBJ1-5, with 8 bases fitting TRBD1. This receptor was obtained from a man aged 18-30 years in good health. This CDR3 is CASSEEDRVDQPQHF. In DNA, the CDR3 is TGTGCCAGCAGTGAAGAGGACAGGGTAGATCAGCCCCAGCATTTT.